The present TCR beta chain was sequenced within a study of T cell repertoires in cytomegalovirus infection. Study information: Public TCR beta signatures indicated both CMV infection and matching HLA type. Notes on the study in general: Frequencies of public TCR beta families were cumulated, and this identified carriers of CMV plus the relevant HLA.

In regard to this clonotype: Antigen: not known.

MiXCR, run by TCRdb on the reads, gives a single entry per CDR3 protein. The sample has hundreds of thousands of distinct CDR3 sequences, around a third seen once. The germline V gene has CDR1 MNHNY and CDR2 SVGAGI (reference sequence). CDR3 length equals 14 residues. Trimming shortened V by 10 bases and J by 6 bases, and 19 bases separated the two germline ends. The chain has TRBV6-6 and TRBJ1-5; possibly TRBD1 for D (6 bases). The sequencing used cultured PBMCs, collected from culture after CMV antigen stimulation. This receptor was identified in a human donor in good health (CMV status not recorded). Some clones in this sample may be carry-over from other donors' samples. CDR3 DNA: TGTGCCATTCAAAGGGGACCGGACAGTCAGCCCCAGCATTTT. Translated: CAIQRGPDSQPQHF.